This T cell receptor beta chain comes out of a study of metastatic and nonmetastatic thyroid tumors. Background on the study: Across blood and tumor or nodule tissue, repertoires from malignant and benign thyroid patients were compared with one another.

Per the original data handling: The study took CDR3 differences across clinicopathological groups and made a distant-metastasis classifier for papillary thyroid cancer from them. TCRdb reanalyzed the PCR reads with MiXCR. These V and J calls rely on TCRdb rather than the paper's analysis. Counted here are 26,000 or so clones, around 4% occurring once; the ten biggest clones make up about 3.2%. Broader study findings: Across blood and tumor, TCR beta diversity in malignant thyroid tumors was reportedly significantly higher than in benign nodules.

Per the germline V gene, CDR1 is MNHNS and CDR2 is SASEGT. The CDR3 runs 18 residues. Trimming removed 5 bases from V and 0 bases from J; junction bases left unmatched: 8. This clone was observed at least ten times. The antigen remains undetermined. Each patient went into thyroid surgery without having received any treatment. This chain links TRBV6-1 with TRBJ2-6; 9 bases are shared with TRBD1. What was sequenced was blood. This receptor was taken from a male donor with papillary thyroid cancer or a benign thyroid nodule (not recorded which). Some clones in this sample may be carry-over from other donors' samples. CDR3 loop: CASSYTGTGISGANVLTF. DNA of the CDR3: TGTGCCAGCAGTTACACCGGGACAGGGATCTCTGGGGCCAACGTCCTGACTTTC.